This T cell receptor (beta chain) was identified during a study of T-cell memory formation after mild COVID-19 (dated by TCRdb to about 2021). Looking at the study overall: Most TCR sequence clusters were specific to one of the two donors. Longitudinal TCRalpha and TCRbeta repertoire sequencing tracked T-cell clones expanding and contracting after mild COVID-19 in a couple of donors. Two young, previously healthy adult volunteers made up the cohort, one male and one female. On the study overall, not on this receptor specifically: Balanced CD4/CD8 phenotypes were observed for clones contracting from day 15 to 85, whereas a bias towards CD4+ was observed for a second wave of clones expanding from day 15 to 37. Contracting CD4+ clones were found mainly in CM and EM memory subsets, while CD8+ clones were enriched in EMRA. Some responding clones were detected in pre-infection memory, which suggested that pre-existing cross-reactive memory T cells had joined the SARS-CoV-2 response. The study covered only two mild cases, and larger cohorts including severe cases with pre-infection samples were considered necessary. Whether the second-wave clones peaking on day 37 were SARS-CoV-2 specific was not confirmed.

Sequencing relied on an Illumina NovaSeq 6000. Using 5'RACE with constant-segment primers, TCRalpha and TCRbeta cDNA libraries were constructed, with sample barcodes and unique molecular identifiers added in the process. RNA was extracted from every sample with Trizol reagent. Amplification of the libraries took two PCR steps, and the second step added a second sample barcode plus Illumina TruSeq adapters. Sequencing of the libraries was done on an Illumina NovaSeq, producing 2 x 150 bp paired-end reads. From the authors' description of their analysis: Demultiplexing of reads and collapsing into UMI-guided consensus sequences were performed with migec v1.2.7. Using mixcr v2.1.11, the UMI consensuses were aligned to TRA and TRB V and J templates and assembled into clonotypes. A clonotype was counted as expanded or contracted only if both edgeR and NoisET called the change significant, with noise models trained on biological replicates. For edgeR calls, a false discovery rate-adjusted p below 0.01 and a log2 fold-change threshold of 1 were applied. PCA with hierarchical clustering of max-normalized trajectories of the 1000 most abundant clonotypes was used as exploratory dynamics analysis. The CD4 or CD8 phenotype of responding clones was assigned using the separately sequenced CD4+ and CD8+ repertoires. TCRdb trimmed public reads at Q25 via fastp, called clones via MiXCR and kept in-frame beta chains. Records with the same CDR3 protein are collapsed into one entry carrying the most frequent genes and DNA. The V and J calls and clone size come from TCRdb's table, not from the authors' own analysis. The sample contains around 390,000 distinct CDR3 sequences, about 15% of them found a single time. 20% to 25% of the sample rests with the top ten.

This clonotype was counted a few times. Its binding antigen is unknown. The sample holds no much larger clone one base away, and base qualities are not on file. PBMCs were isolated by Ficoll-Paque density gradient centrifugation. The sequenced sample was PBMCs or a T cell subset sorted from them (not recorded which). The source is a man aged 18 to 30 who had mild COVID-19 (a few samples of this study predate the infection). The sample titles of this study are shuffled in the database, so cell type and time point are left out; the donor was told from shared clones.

The DNA reads TGTGCCAGCAGCAGACAGGCCCCCTCTGGGGCCAACGTCCTGACTTTC. Its protein reads: CASSRQAPSGANVLTF. The chain couples TRBV13 to TRBJ2-6, and the D gene may be TRBD1, 6 bases matching. The junction carries 11 bases between V and J, which are trimmed by 5 bases and 0 bases respectively. As encoded in the germline V gene (reference sequence), CDR1 is PRHDT while CDR2 is FYEKMQ. From the cysteine up to the phenylalanine, the CDR3 has a length of 16 residues. Only the CDR3 portion is preserved as DNA: 48 bases, with reading frame beginning at the first base.